The 25 T cell receptor beta chains below were found in one sample sequenced in a study of T cell repertoires in cytomegalovirus infection. One entry per CDR3 protein results from TCRdb running MiXCR on the reads. In the table there are some 600,000 distinct CDR3 sequences, 20% to 25% of which are singletons. Sequencing was performed on CD8+ T cells from PBMCs. The receptors come from a human donor in good health (CMV status not recorded). Some clones in this sample may be carry-over from other donors' samples.

The gene calls are TRBV28 and TRBJ1-1; D is uncertain. V lost 10 bases to trimming and J lost 5 bases, with 11 bases between them. Germline loops: CDR1 MDHEN, CDR2 SYDVKM. The CDR3 extends over 11 amino acids. The CDR3 nucleotides read TGTGCCACCTTCACGGGAACTGAAGCTTTCTTT. Amino acid sequence: CATFTGTEAFF.

This clonotype was counted a few times. The chain joins TRBV2 to TRBJ1-2, with 7 bases aligning to TRBD1. Germline-derived CDR1 and CDR2 are SNHLY and FYNNEI. Trimming cost V 5 bases and J 6 bases; bases outside gene matches: 15. The CDR3 covers 16 residues. The CDR3 here is CASSLRVPGQLDGYTF. CDR3 bases: TGTGCCAGCAGTCTAAGAGTCCCGGGACAGCTGGATGGCTACACCTTC.

This clonotype has ten or more counts. The CDR3 loop is CASSFLAGAGEQYV. The CDR3 DNA sequence: TGTGCCAGCAGCTTCCTAGCGGGGGCGGGGGAGCAGTACGTC. The chain combines TRBV7-9 with TRBJ2-7; 10 nucleotides line up with TRBD2. The V segment lost 3 bases and the J segment 7 bases; nucleotides outside the gene matches: 6. CDR3 size: 14 residues. CDR1 SEHNR and CDR2 FQNEAQ come from the germline V gene (reference sequence).

This clonotype turned up a few times. The chain combines TRBV7-2 with TRBJ2-7; the D call may be TRBD1 or TRBD2 (5 bases each). This CDR3 is 16 amino acids long. Germline-derived CDR1 and CDR2 are SGHTA and FQGNSA. Between the trimmed V and J ends, which lost 5 bases and 3 bases, there was a span of 20 bases. The CDR3 DNA sequence: TGTGCCAGCAGCCCCTTGGGGACCTCAACGCTCTACGAGCAGTACTTC. Amino acids: CASSPLGTSTLYEQYF.

The chain has TRBV14 and TRBJ1-6, with D possibly being TRBD1 (6 bases). This CDR3 has 15 amino acids. CDR1 and CDR2 (germline): SGHDN, FVKESK. Trimming pared 4 bases from V and 6 bases from J, leaving 13 bases between. The CDR3 bases are TGTGCCAGCAGCCCCCTACAGGGCCGTAATTCACCCCTCCACTTT. Translation gives CASSPLQGRNSPLHF.

V and J are TRBV7-9 and TRBJ1-4; TRBD1 might be the D (5 bases). CDR1 and CDR2 from the germline V gene are SEHNR and FQNEAQ (reference sequence). The V end was cut by 0 bases, the J end by 10 bases, with 15 bases between. The CDR3 sequence is 15 residues long. The CDR3 region has the DNA TGTGCCAGCAGCTTAGCGACAGACCTCGACCGAAAACTGTTTTTT. Translating gives CASSLATDLDRKLFF.

V is TRBV7-6 and J is TRBJ1-2; tentatively, D is TRBD1 (6 bases). CDR1 is SGHVS, CDR2 FNYEAQ, per germline. Between the trimmed V and J ends, which lost 5 bases and 5 bases, there was a span of 21 bases. There are 16 residues in the CDR3. The CDR3, as DNA: TGTGCCAGCAGCGCGGCGGGATCAGGGGTTCCATATGGCTACACCTTC. The encoded protein is CASSAAGSGVPYGYTF.

This clonotype was seen more than once but under ten times. The rearrangement joins TRBV11-3 to TRBJ1-1; D is unclear. V shed 5 bases and J shed 3 bases, with 19 bases lying between them. In germline, CDR1 is SGHNT, CDR2 YENEEA. The CDR3 has 16 residues. This CDR3 is CASSPLMPIFHTEAFF. Written as DNA, the CDR3 is TGTGCCAGCAGCCCCCTCATGCCGATTTTTCACACTGAAGCTTTCTTT.

This clonotype has a handful of counts. The chain recombines TRBV6-4 with TRBJ2-1, with D perhaps assigned TRBD1 or TRBD2 (5 bases each). V lost 8 bases to trimming and J lost 15 bases, with 17 bases between them. The CDR3 has 11 amino acids. CDR1 is MRHNA, CDR2 SNTAGT, per germline. The CDR3 DNA is TGTGCCAGCTGGGGGAGTAGTCGACCGTTCTTC. It yields the protein CASWGSSRPFF.

This clonotype was seen a single time. A clone one base away is much larger, so this may be a read error. V usage is TRBV7-8 and J usage is TRBJ1-1; D is unclear. Trimming stripped 1 base from V and 7 bases from J, with 7 bases between. Germline CDR1 reads SGHVS; CDR2 reads FQNEAQ. This CDR3 contains 12 residues. CDR3 sequence: CASSLVRREAFF. Written as DNA, the CDR3 is TGTGCCAGCAGCTTAGTGCGGCGTGAAGCTTTCTTT.

The chain couples TRBV11-3 to TRBJ2-3; 13 bases agree with TRBD2. CDR1 and CDR2 (germline): SGHNT, YENEEA. Trimming at V came to 5 bases and at J to 5 bases, leaving 13 bases not matched to a gene. The CDR3 totals 18 residues. The CDR3 region is CASSQPRRLAGGEDTQYF. The DNA of the CDR3 is TGTGCCAGCAGCCAACCGAGAAGACTAGCGGGGGGAGAAGATACGCAGTATTTT.

On this clonotype itself: This clone may be a read error of a much larger clone one base away. Since the CDR3 does not end with the conserved phenylalanine or tryptophan, this likely comes from a read error. V is TRBV4-3 and J is TRBJ1-1; the D gene is possibly TRBD1 (5 bases). Per the germline V gene, CDR1 is LGHNA and CDR2 is YSLEER. The CDR3 spans 16 residues. V dropped 4 bases and J dropped 2 bases, with 17 bases sitting between them. The CDR3 spells CASSPLGAGLNTEAFL. The CDR3 DNA is TGCGCCAGCAGCCCCCTGGGAGCAGGGTTAAACACTGAAGCTTTCCTT.

In its sample, this clonotype was seen many times. The chain carries TRBV7-2 and TRBJ1-1; D remains ambiguous. The CDR3 sequence is 13 residues long. Germline CDR1 SGHTA, CDR2 FQGNSA. The ends were cut back, 3 bases at V and 3 bases at J, with 8 bases in the middle. The CDR3 is CASSLADYTEAFF. In DNA, the CDR3 is TGTGCCAGCAGCTTGGCGGACTACACTGAAGCTTTCTTT.

A remark on this clonotype: A much larger clone lies one base from this, so it may be a read error. J is TRBJ1-2 and V is TRBV7-8; D remains unclear. V was cut by 2 bases and J by 4 bases, with 11 bases left in between. CDR3 size: 14 residues. The germline V gene has CDR1 SGHVS and CDR2 FQNEAQ. The CDR3 DNA reads as TGTGCCAGCAGCTTATCTTTCTTCGGCTATGGCTACACCTTC. It encodes CASSLSFFGYGYTF.

This clonotype was observed a handful of times. J is TRBJ1-4 and V is TRBV14, with unresolved D. Germline V gene data show CDR1 as SGHDN and CDR2 as FVKESK. The V gene lost 5 bases and the J gene lost 5 bases, with 9 bases spanning the gap. The CDR3 sequence is 13 residues long. CDR3 in amino acids: CASSRPGNEKLFF. The CDR3 nucleotides are TGTGCCAGCAGCAGACCGGGGAATGAAAAACTGTTTTTT.

The V call is TRBV29-1, the J call TRBJ2-1; a possible D gene is TRBD1 (5 bases). The CDR3 is 16 amino acids. CDR1 and CDR2 from the germline V gene are SQVTM and ANQGSEA. With 3 bases removed from V and 4 bases from J, the gap between germline ends came to 19 bases. The CDR3 sequence: CSVDLFLTGAYNEQFF. CDR3 in DNA: TGCAGCGTTGACCTCTTCCTAACAGGAGCATACAATGAGCAGTTCTTC.

Many counts were recorded for this clonotype. This chain connects TRBV27 to TRBJ2-5; 7 nucleotides agree with TRBD1. The germline V gene encodes CDR1 MNHEY and CDR2 SMNVEV (reference sequence). V lost 4 bases to trimming and J lost 0 bases; unmatched junction nucleotides: 2. CDR3 size: 14 residues. The CDR3 nucleotides read TGTGCCAGCAGTTATGGGACAGACCAAGAGACCCAGTACTTC. The encoded protein is CASSYGTDQETQYF.

This sequence joins TRBV29-1 and TRBJ1-1; TRBD1 matches at 7 bases. V dropped 7 bases and J dropped 1; count of bases not matched to a gene: 6. The CDR3 is 13 residues long. The germline V gene has CDR1 SQVTM and CDR2 ANQGSEA. The CDR3 is CSATGVTNTEAFF. Written as DNA, the CDR3 is TGCAGCGCCACAGGGGTGACGAACACTGAAGCTTTCTTT.

This clonotype occurred a few times. The chain has TRBV6-5 and TRBJ2-2; TRBD1 agrees at 9 bases. The V gene end was trimmed by 6 bases and the J gene end by 5 bases; junction bases not matched to a gene: 10. Germline V gene lookup returns CDR1 MNHEY and CDR2 SVGAGI. The CDR3 totals 16 residues. This CDR3 reads CASSNLDRGGTGELFF. The DNA of the CDR3 is TGTGCCAGCAGCAACCTCGACAGGGGGGGAACCGGGGAGCTGTTTTTT.

This chain's CDR3 is CASSPSTGFTGELFF. The CDR3 region has the DNA TGTGCCAGCAGCCCATCAACAGGGTTTACCGGGGAGCTGTTTTTT. The chain combines TRBV7-9 with TRBJ2-2; possibly TRBD1 for D (6 bases). The V end lost 5 bases, the J end lost 5 bases, and 15 bases lay between the germline ends. This CDR3 contains 15 residues. Looked up from germline, CDR1 is SEHNR and CDR2 is FQNEAQ (reference sequence). The variable domain in full, completed from reference TRBV7-9 and TRBJ2-2, reads DTGVSQNPRHKITKRGQNVTFRCDPISEHNRLYWYRQTLGQGPEFLTYFQNEAQLEKSRLLSDRFSAERPKGSFSTLEIQRTEQGDSAMYLCASSPSTGFTGELFFGEGSRLTVL.

J is TRBJ2-1 and V is TRBV6-1; TRBD1 or TRBD2 may be the D gene (5 bases each). This CDR3 has 15 residues. Trimming took 6 bases from V and 4 from J, leaving 16 bases between them. Per the germline V gene, CDR1 is MNHNS and CDR2 is SASEGT. The CDR3 is CASRSSEGFYNEQFF. The CDR3, as DNA: TGTGCCAGCAGATCGAGTGAGGGGTTTTACAATGAGCAGTTCTTC.

V usage is TRBV12-3 or TRBV12-4 and J usage is TRBJ2-5, with D possibly matching TRBD2 (6 bases). Trimming stripped 4 bases from V and 9 bases from J, with 18 bases between. There are 14 residues in the CDR3. Here the CDR3 DNA reads TGTGCCAGCAGTTCCGGGACTCAGTTTGAGGCCCAGTACTTC. It codes for CASSSGTQFEAQYF.

This clonotype was picked up a small number of times. The rearrangement uses TRBV11-3 and TRBJ2-3, with 9 positions matching TRBD1. Germline-derived CDR1 and CDR2 are SGHNT and YENEEA. The CDR3 contains 18 residues. The V and J ends lost 5 bases and 3 bases, in that order; junction bases with no gene match: 15. The CDR3 DNA reads as TGTGCCAGCAGCAACACCCCAACCGGGACAGGGTCTACAGATACGCAGTATTTT. Translation: CASSNTPTGTGSTDTQYF. Variable domain in full (rest from reference TRBV11-3 and TRBJ2-3): EAGVVQSPRYKIIEKKQPVAFWCNPISGHNTLYWYLQNLGQGPELLIRYENEEAVDDSQLPKDRFSAERLKGVDSTLKIQPAELGDSAVYLCASSNTPTGTGSTDTQYFGPGTRLTVL.

This clonotype was found a few times. CDR3 protein: CASSGHENSPLHF. DNA of the CDR3: TGTGCCAGCAGCGGGCACGAGAATTCACCCCTCCACTTT. The rearrangement joins TRBV14 to TRBJ1-6, with D unresolved. There are 13 residues in the CDR3. Germline CDR1 SGHDN, CDR2 FVKESK. V was trimmed by 5 bases and J by 7 bases, leaving 9 bases between them.

At least ten counts were recorded for this clonotype. The chain joins TRBV6-2 or TRBV6-3 to TRBJ1-1; D not resolved. V dropped 2 bases and J dropped 0 bases, with 10 bases sitting between them. The CDR3 contains 15 residues. CDR1 and CDR2 from the germline V gene are MNHEY and SVGEGT. The CDR3 DNA reads as TGTGCCAGCAGTTACGGCGGCATCTTGAACACTGAAGCTTTCTTT. Amino acid sequence: CASSYGGILNTEAFF.